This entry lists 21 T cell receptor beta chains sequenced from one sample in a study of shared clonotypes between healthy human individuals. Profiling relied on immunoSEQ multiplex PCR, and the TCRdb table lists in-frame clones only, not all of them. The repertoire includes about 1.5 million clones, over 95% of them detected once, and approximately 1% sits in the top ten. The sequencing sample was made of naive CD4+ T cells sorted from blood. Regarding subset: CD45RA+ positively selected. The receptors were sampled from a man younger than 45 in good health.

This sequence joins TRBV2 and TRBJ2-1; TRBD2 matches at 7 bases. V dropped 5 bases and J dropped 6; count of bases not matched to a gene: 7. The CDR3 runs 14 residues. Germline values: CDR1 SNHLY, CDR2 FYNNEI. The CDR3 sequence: CASSRGGFGNEQFF. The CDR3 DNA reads TGTGCCAGCAGTCGCGGGGGATTTGGCAATGAGCAGTTCTTC.

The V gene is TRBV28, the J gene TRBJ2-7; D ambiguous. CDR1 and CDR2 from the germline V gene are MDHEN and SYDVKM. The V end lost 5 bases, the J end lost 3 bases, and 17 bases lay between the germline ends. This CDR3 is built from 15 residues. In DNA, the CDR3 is TGTGCCAGCAGTCCACTCCTGGGGTTAATCTACGAGCAGTACTTC. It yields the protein CASSPLLGLIYEQYF.

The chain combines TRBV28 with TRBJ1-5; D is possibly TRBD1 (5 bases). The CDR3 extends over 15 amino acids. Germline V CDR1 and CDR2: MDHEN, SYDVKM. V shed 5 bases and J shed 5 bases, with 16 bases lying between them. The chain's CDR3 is CASSLDTGLHQPQHF. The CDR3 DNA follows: TGTGCCAGCAGTCTCGACACAGGCCTCCATCAGCCCCAGCATTTT.

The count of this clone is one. CDR3: CASGLAGGQETQYF. Here the CDR3 DNA reads TGTGCCAGCGGACTAGCGGGGGGCCAAGAGACCCAGTACTTC. The chain employs TRBV27 and TRBJ2-5, with 14 bases matching TRBD2. The CDR3 has 14 residues. V shed 8 bases and J 1 base; nucleotides not matched to a gene: 0. CDR1 and CDR2 from the germline V gene are MNHEY and SMNVEV (reference sequence).

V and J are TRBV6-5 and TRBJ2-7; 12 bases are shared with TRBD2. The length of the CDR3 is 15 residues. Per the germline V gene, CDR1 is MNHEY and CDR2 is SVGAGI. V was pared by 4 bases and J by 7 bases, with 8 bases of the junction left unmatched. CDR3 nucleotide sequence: TGTGCCAGCAGTTCGCGACTAGCGGGAGCCAAGGAGCAGTACTTC. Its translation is CASSSRLAGAKEQYF.

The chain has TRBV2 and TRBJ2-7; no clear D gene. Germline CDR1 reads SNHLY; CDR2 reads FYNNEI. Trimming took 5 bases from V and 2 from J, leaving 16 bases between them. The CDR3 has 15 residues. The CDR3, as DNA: TGTGCCAGCAGTTTCACTCCCATCCAGGCCTACGAGCAGTACTTC. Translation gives CASSFTPIQAYEQYF.

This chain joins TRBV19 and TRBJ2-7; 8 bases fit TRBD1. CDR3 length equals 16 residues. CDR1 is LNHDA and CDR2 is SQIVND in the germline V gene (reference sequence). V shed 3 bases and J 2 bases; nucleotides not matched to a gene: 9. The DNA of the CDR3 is TGTGCCAGTAGTATTTTTTCCGGGACAGGAACCTACGAGCAGTACTTC. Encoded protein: CASSIFSGTGTYEQYF.

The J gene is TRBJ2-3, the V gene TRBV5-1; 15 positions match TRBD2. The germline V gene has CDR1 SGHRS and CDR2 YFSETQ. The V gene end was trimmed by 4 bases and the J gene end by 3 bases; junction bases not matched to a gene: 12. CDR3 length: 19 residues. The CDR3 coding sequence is TGCGCCAGCAGCGGGCGGACTAGCGGGAGGGCAGTGGTAACAGATACGCAGTATTTT. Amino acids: CASSGRTSGRAVVTDTQYF.

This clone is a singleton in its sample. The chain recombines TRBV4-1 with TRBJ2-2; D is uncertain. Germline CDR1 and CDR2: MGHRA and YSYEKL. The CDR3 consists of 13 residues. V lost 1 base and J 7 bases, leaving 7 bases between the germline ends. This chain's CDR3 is CASSQAEGGELFF. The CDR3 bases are TGCGCCAGCAGCCAAGCCGAAGGCGGGGAGCTGTTTTTT.

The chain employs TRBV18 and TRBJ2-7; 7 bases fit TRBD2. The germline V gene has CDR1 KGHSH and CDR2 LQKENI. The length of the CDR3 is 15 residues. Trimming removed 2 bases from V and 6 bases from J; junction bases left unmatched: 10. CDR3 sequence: CASSPDIAGLAEQYF. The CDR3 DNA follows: TGTGCCAGCTCACCAGACATAGCGGGCTTAGCCGAGCAGTACTTC.

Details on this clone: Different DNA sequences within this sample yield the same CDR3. This CDR3 is CASSLRRNYGYTF. The CDR3 bases are TGTGCCAGCAGTTTAAGGAGGAACTATGGCTACACCTTC. This chain links TRBV28 with TRBJ1-2; D call uncertain. Germline V gene data show CDR1 as MDHEN and CDR2 as SYDVKM. This CDR3 comprises 13 residues. Between the trimmed V and J ends, which lost 2 bases and 2 bases, there was a span of 6 bases.

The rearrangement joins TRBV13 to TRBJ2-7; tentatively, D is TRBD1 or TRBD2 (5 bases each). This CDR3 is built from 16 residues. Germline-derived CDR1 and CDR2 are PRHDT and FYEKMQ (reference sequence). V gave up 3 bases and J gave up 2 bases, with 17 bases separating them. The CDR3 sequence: CASSFRLGAGTYEQYF. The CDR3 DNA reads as TGTGCCAGCAGCTTTAGACTCGGGGCCGGCACCTACGAGCAGTACTTC. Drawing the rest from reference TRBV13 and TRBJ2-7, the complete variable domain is AAGVIQSPRHLIKEKRETATLKCYPIPRHDTVYWYQQGPGQDPQFLISFYEKMQSDKGSIPDRFSAQQFSDYHSELNMSSLELGDSALYFCASSFRLGAGTYEQYFGPGTRLTVT.

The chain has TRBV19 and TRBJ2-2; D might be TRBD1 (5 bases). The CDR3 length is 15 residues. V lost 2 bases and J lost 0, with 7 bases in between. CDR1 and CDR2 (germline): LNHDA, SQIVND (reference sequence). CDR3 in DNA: TGTGCCAGTAGTATATGGACAACGAACACCGGGGAGCTGTTTTTT. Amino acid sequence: CASSIWTTNTGELFF.

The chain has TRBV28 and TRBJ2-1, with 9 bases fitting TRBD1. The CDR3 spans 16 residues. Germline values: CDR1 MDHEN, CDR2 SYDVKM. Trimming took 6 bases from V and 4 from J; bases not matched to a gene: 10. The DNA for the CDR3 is TGTGCCAGCAGACCGTTCCGGGACAGGGCGTACAATGAGCAGTTCTTC. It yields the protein CASRPFRDRAYNEQFF.

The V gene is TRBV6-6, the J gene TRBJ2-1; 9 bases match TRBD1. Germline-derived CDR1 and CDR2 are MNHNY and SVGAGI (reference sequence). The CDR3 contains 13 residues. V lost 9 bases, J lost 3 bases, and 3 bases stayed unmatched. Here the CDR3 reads CASRTGVYNEQFF. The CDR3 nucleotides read TGTGCCAGTCGGACAGGGGTCTACAATGAGCAGTTCTTC.

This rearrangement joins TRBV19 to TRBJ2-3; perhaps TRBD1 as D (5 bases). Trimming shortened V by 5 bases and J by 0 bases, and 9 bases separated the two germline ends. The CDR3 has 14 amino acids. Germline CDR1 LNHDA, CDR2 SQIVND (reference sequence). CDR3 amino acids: CASSFRTSTDTQYF. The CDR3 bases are TGTGCCAGTAGTTTCCGGACAAGCACAGATACGCAGTATTTT.

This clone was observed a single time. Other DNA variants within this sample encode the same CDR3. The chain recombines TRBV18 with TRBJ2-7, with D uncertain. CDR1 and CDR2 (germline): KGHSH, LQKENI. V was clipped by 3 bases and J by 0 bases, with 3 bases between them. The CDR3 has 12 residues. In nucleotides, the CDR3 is TGTGCCAGCTCACCTCTCTCCTACGAGCAGTACTTC. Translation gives CASSPLSYEQYF.

The CDR3: CARSRGTDKYNEQFF. The CDR3 nucleotides read TGTGCCAGAAGCCGGGGGACCGACAAGTACAATGAGCAGTTCTTC. The genes are TRBV5-3 and TRBJ2-1, with D possibly being TRBD2 (6 bases). Being an ORF, TRBV5-3 has a function that is uncertain. V lost 4 bases, J lost 4 bases, and 15 bases lay in between. The CDR3 contains 15 residues.

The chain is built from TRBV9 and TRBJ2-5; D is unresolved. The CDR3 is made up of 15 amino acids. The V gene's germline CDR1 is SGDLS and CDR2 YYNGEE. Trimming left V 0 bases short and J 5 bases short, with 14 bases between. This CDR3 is CASSVVGRPPETQYF. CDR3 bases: TGTGCCAGCAGCGTAGTCGGCAGACCGCCGGAGACCCAGTACTTC.

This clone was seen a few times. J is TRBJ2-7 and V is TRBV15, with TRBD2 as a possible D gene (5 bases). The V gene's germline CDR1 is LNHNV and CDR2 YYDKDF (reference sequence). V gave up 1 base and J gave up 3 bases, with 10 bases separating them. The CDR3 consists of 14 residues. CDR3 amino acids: CATSRVASGYEQYF. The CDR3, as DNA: TGTGCCACCAGCAGAGTAGCGTCAGGCTACGAGCAGTACTTC.

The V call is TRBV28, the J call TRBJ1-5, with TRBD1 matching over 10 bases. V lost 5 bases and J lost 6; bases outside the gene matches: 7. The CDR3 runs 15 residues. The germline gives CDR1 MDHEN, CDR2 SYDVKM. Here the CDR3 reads CASSLRTGGGQPQHF. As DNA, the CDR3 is TGTGCCAGCAGTCTTCGGACAGGGGGAGGTCAGCCCCAGCATTTT.